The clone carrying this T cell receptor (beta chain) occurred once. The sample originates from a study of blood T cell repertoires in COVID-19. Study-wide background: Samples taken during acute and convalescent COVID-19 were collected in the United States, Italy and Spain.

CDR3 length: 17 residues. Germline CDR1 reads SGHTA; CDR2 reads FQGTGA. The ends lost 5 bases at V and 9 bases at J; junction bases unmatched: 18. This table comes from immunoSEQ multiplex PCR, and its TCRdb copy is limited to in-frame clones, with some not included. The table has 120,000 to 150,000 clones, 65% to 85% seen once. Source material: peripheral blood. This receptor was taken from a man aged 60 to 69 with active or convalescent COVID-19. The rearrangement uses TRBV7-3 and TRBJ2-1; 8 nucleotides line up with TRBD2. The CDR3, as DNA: TGTGCCAGCAGCCTCGGCCGGGGGAGCGGGAGTTCCAGTGAGCAGTTCTTC. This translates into CASSLGRGSGSSSEQFF.